Each of the 24 T cell receptor beta chains below was sequenced from the same sample in a study of chemoradiotherapy in HPV16-positive cancers. Sequencing was performed with immunoSEQ multiplex PCR; in TCRdb, only in-frame clones are kept and a portion is missing. The sample has 12,000 or so clones; 70% to 90% are singletons. The sequencing here drew on blood, taken from a patient who underwent chemoradiotherapy. The receptors here all came from a human donor with HPV-associated anogenital cancer.

The chain links TRBV19 to TRBJ1-1; the D gene is possibly TRBD1 (6 bases). There are 13 residues in the CDR3. In germline, CDR1 is LNHDA, CDR2 SQIVND (reference sequence). Trimming cost V 5 bases and J 1 base, with 8 bases left between them. The CDR3 reads CASSLRGNTEAFF. For the CDR3, the DNA is TGTGCCAGTAGTCTCAGGGGGAACACTGAAGCTTTCTTT.

The V and J genes are TRBV7-6 and TRBJ2-5; TRBD2 might be the D (5 bases). Germline CDR1 and CDR2: SGHVS and FNYEAQ. The V end lost 1 base, the J end lost 3 bases, and 12 bases lay between the germline ends. This CDR3 has 15 residues. This chain's CDR3 is CASSLEASFKETQYF. CDR3 DNA sequence: TGTGCCAGCAGCTTAGAGGCTAGCTTCAAAGAGACCCAGTACTTC.

The chain has TRBV19 and TRBJ2-2; tentatively, D is TRBD2 (5 bases). CDR1 is LNHDA, CDR2 SQIVND, per germline (reference sequence). The CDR3 runs to 15 residues. The germline V and J ends were trimmed by 7 bases and 4 bases, with 16 bases remaining between them. The DNA of the CDR3 is TGTGCCAGTATTACGAGGGCTAAATCCACCGGGGAGCTGTTTTTT. Translating it yields CASITRAKSTGELFF.

The rearrangement joins TRBV4-1 to TRBJ2-5, with 8 bases lining up with TRBD2. J lost 6 bases, V lost 0 bases, and 6 bases had no gene match. Germline CDR1 MGHRA, CDR2 YSYEKL. The CDR3 is 15 amino acids. The CDR3 loop is CASSQDFSGDQTQYF. The CDR3, as DNA: TGCGCCAGCAGCCAAGACTTTAGCGGGGACCAGACCCAGTACTTC.

The rearrangement links TRBV9 to TRBJ2-3; no definite D call. V dropped 3 bases and J dropped 5 bases, with 7 bases sitting between them. This CDR3 is 12 amino acids long. Germline V gene data show CDR1 as SGDLS and CDR2 as YYNGEE. The CDR3, as DNA: TGTGCCAGCAGCGCCGCACTAGATACGCAGTATTTT. Amino acids: CASSAALDTQYF. The full variable domain, rest sourced from reference TRBV9 and TRBJ2-3, is DSGVTQTPKHLITATGQRVTLRCSPRSGDLSVYWYQQSLDQGLQFLIQYYNGEERAKGNILERFSAQQFPDLHSELNLSSLELGDSALYFCASSAALDTQYFGPGTRLTVL.

This chain links TRBV10-3 with TRBJ2-3; 8 bases match TRBD2. The ends lost 3 bases at V and 4 bases at J; junction bases unmatched: 9. The CDR3 has 16 residues. Germline assignment: CDR1 ENHRY and CDR2 SYGVKD. In nucleotides, the CDR3 is TGTGCCATCAGTGAACCCAGACTAGCGAGAGCAGATACGCAGTATTTT. As protein: CAISEPRLARADTQYF.

The chain carries TRBV29-1 and TRBJ1-2; the match to TRBD1 covers 7 bases. The CDR3 covers 12 residues. Germline lookup yields CDR1 SQVTM and CDR2 ANQGSEA. V lost 7 bases and J lost 12; bases outside the gene matches: 14. The CDR3 region has the DNA TGCAGCGGCGACAGGGACTCTCTCGGTCACACCTTC. Residues: CSGDRDSLGHTF.

This clone was picked up a small number of times. This chain uses TRBV20-1 with TRBJ2-5, with 9 bases that match TRBD1. The CDR3 has 11 residues. Germline values: CDR1 DFQATT, CDR2 SNEGSKA (reference sequence). Trimming cost V 4 bases and J 10 bases; bases outside gene matches: 4. CDR3 sequence: CSATGTGNQYF. CDR3 coding DNA: TGCAGTGCTACCGGGACAGGGAACCAGTACTTC.

This clone was counted a few times. The V and J genes are TRBV7-2 and TRBJ1-2; TRBD1 matches 9 bases. The CDR3 is 14 amino acids. After removal of 1 base from V and 3 bases from J, the junction contained 0 bases not matched to a gene. Germline loops: CDR1 SGHTA, CDR2 FQGNSA. CDR3 nucleotide sequence: TGTGCCAGCAGCTTAGGACAGGGGGACTATGGCTACACCTTC. It yields the protein CASSLGQGDYGYTF.

For this clone: This same CDR3 is encoded by further DNA sequences in the sample. CDR3 DNA: TGTGCCAGCAGCTTAGGGACTAGCGGGGGGGCGATAGATACGCAGTATTTT. This sequence encodes CASSLGTSGGAIDTQYF. The genes are TRBV7-2 and TRBJ2-3; the match to TRBD2 covers 15 bases. CDR3 length: 17 residues. CDR1 is SGHTA and CDR2 is FQGNSA in the germline V gene. The junction had 4 bases not matched to a gene; V was cut back by 1 base and J by 5 bases.

V gene TRBV18 combines with J gene TRBJ2-5, with D hard to call. V shed 2 bases and J shed 2 bases, with 24 bases lying between them. The length of the CDR3 is 19 residues. Germline CDR1 and CDR2: KGHSH and LQKENI. The CDR3 nucleotides read TGTGCCAGCTCACCAATCGTCTCGGATCTTAACTACAAACAAGAGACCCAGTACTTC. Translation gives CASSPIVSDLNYKQETQYF.

The J gene is TRBJ1-5, the V gene TRBV5-1; the D is unclear. From germline, CDR1 is SGHRS and CDR2 YFSETQ. Trimming stripped 0 bases from V and 5 bases from J, with 9 bases between. This CDR3 spans 14 amino acids. The CDR3 DNA reads as TGCGCCAGCAGCTTGGAAGGCGGGTATCAGCCCCAGCATTTT. Its protein product is CASSLEGGYQPQHF.

The gene calls are TRBV27 and TRBJ1-2, with 9 bases aligning to TRBD1. CDR1 is MNHEY and CDR2 is SMNVEV in the germline V gene (reference sequence). This CDR3 region has 14 residues. V shed 6 bases and J 8 bases; nucleotides not matched to a gene: 10. CDR3 in DNA: TGTGCCAGCAGGCGAACAGGGGGCGCGGGGGGCTACACCTTC. It codes for CASRRTGGAGGYTF.

The V gene is TRBV7-2, the J gene TRBJ2-3; 9 bases match TRBD2. The CDR3 length is 17 residues. V shed 3 bases, J shed 1 base, and the junction held 8 bases outside the gene matches. Germline V CDR1 and CDR2: SGHTA, FQGNSA. In nucleotides, the CDR3 is TGTGCCAGCAGCTTGGGAAGCGGGGGGTACGGCACAGATACGCAGTATTTT. Its translation is CASSLGSGGYGTDTQYF.

This clone was seen a few times. This chain connects TRBV10-3 to TRBJ2-5; 7 nucleotides agree with TRBD1. CDR1 ENHRY and CDR2 SYGVKD come from the germline V gene. V dropped 8 bases and J dropped 3; count of bases not matched to a gene: 6. The CDR3 spans 13 residues. CDR3 bases: TGTGCCATCGGAAAAGACAGGGAAGAGACCCAGTACTTC. Amino acids: CAIGKDREETQYF.

The chain has TRBV5-4 and TRBJ2-3, with D unresolved. CDR1 and CDR2 (germline): SGHNT, YYREEE (reference sequence). V lost 0 bases and J 4 bases, leaving 3 bases between the germline ends. The CDR3 extends over 12 amino acids. In DNA form, the CDR3 reads TGTGCCAGCAGCTTGGCGGCAGATACGCAGTATTTT. This sequence encodes CASSLAADTQYF.

The rearrangement links TRBV15 to TRBJ2-1; 14 nucleotides match TRBD2. Germline V gene sequence: CDR1 LNHNV, CDR2 YYDKDF (reference sequence). The CDR3 runs 17 residues. Unmatched junction bases numbered 5, after V lost 0 bases and J lost 7 bases. CDR3 sequence: CATSRDAGLAGVNEQFF. The CDR3 bases are TGTGCCACCAGCAGAGACGCGGGACTAGCGGGGGTTAATGAGCAGTTCTTC.

This clone was picked up a small number of times. The genes are TRBV29-1 and TRBJ2-3, with 8 positions matching TRBD1. Germline CDR1 and CDR2: SQVTM and ANQGSEA. The V segment lost 8 bases and the J segment 2 bases; nucleotides outside the gene matches: 6. The CDR3 contains 13 residues. The CDR3 nucleotides read TGCAGCTCGACAGGGGTAAACACAGATACGCAGTATTTT. Translation: CSSTGVNTDTQYF.

V gene TRBV5-1 combines with J gene TRBJ1-6; D possibly corresponds to TRBD1 (5 bases). CDR3 length: 14 amino acids. Germline CDR1 SGHRS, CDR2 YFSETQ. V shed 5 bases and J shed 9 bases, with 15 bases lying between them. Here the CDR3 reads CASRETGNGSPLHF. In nucleotides, the CDR3 is TGCGCCAGCAGGGAAACAGGAAACGGTTCACCCCTCCACTTT.

This clone has just a few counts. The chain uses TRBV5-6 and TRBJ2-1; D ambiguous. The germline gives CDR1 SGHDT, CDR2 YYEEEE. This CDR3 is 12 amino acids long. V lost 1 base and J lost 5, with 4 bases in between. The CDR3 region is CASSLPDNEQFF. The DNA for the CDR3 is TGTGCCAGCAGCTTGCCGGACAATGAGCAGTTCTTC.

The chain links TRBV2 to TRBJ2-1, with D perhaps TRBD1 or TRBD2 (5 bases each). V lost 6 bases and J 9 bases, leaving 12 bases between the germline ends. This CDR3 spans 12 amino acids. Germline V gives CDR1 SNHLY, CDR2 FYNNEI. The CDR3: CASRQAGGEQFF. As DNA, the CDR3 is TGTGCCAGCAGACAAGCTGGGGGTGAGCAGTTCTTC. Variable domain in full (rest from reference TRBV2 and TRBJ2-1): EPEVTQTPSHQVTQMGQEVILRCVPISNHLYFYWYRQILGQKVEFLVSFYNNEISEKSEIFDDQFSVERPDGSNFTLKIRSTKLEDSAMYFCASRQAGGEQFFGPGTRLTVL.

The CDR3 loop reads CASSVEVQNNYGYTF. The CDR3 DNA is TGTGCCAGCAGCGTAGAGGTCCAAAATAACTATGGCTACACCTTC. This rearrangement joins TRBV9 to TRBJ1-2; D gene uncertain. The germline gives CDR1 SGDLS, CDR2 YYNGEE. V was trimmed by 0 bases and J by 1 base, leaving 10 bases between them. The CDR3 is 15 amino acids.

V and J are TRBV19 and TRBJ1-4, with TRBD1 as a possible D gene (5 bases). V dropped 3 bases and J dropped 8 bases, with 16 bases sitting between them. Germline CDR1 reads LNHDA; CDR2 reads SQIVND (reference sequence). The CDR3 contains 15 residues. CDR3 in DNA: TGTGCCAGTAGTATCGGGACCGGTGTTTGGGAAAAACTGTTTTTT. Translating gives CASSIGTGVWEKLFF. Supplemented by reference TRBV19 and TRBJ1-4, the full variable domain reads DGGITQSPKYLFRKEGQNVTLSCEQNLNHDAMYWYRQDPGQGLRLIYYSQIVNDFQKGDIAEGYSVSREKKESFPLTVTSAQKNPTAFYLCASSIGTGVWEKLFFGSGTQLSVL.

This clone has just a few counts. The J gene is TRBJ1-2, the V gene TRBV6-5; D might be TRBD1 (5 bases). With 5 bases removed from V and 5 bases from J, the gap between germline ends came to 12 bases. Germline V gene sequence: CDR1 MNHEY, CDR2 SVGAGI. This CDR3 contains 13 residues. Written as DNA, the CDR3 is TGTGCCAGCAGTGAGACAGACCTTTATGGCTACACCTTC. It specifies CASSETDLYGYTF.